The clone carrying this TCR beta chain appeared many times. Unique molecular identifiers were incorporated during preparation of the TCRbeta library. TCRdb reanalysed the PCR reads using MiXCR and keeps one entry per CDR3 protein. In the table there are 200,000 to 250,000 distinct CDR3 sequences, 12% of which are singletons. Looked up from germline, CDR1 is KGHDR and CDR2 is SFDVKD. The CDR3 runs 14 residues. The V end was cut by 0 bases, the J end by 6 bases, with 9 bases between. This specimen comes from a study of T-cell reconstitution after alpha-beta-depleted transplantation in children. V usage is TRBV24-1 and J usage is TRBJ2-3; perhaps TRBD1 as D (5 bases). This clonotype was sampled from a human donor who donated a stem cell graft to a child with acute lymphoblastic leukemia. Source: PBMCs from the stem cell graft donor, taken from the stem cell graft. The CDR3, as DNA: TGTGCCACCAGTGATTTGGACAGCCCCGATACGCAGTATTTT. Translated, it gives CATSDLDSPDTQYF.